The present TCR beta chain was sequenced within a study of blood T cell repertoires in COVID-19. On the study more broadly: Both acute and convalescent COVID-19 samples were obtained from the United States, Italy and Spain. T cells, B-cell-depleted T cells, or PBMCs supplied cDNA or gDNA.

Original processing methods: Reference gene primer amplification yielded estimated nucleated cell counts. The protocol was immunoSEQ multiplex PCR, while the TCRdb copy is restricted to in-frame clones and leaves out a portion. V and J calls and clone size are given by that table; D and trimming were obtained from the DNA. Of roughly 100,000 clones in the sample, roughly 85% were seen once. The clonotype was recovered from a woman older than 75 with acute or convalescent COVID-19. The sample consisted of peripheral blood.

As DNA, the CDR3 is TGTGCCAGCAGCTTAGTCGGGGGATCGGCTGGCTACACCTTC. Translation: CASSLVGGSAGYTF. The chain couples TRBV11-3 to TRBJ1-2; possibly TRBD1 for D (5 bases). The CDR3 is 14 amino acids. The V and J ends lost 1 base and 7 bases respectively, with 13 bases between them. Germline CDR1 reads SGHNT; CDR2 reads YENEEA.